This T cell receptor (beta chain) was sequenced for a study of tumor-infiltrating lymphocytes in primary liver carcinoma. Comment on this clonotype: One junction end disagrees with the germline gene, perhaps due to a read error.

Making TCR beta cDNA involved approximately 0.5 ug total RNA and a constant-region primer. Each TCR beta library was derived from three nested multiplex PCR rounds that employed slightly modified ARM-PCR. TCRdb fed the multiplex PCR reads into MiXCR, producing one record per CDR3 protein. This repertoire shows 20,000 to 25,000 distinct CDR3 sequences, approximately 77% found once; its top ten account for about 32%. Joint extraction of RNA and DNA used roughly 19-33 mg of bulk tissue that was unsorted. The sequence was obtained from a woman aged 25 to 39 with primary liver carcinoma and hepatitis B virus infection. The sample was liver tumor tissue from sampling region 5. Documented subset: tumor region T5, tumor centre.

DNA for the CDR3: TGTGTCAGCAGTGTGATTGGGGCCTCCGGAAACACCATATATTTT. It translates to CVSSVIGASGNTIYF. The genes are TRBV14 and TRBJ1-3; D is possibly TRBD1 (5 bases). Germline loops: CDR1 SGHDN, CDR2 FVKESK. This CDR3 contains 15 residues. The whole variable domain, remainder taken from reference TRBV14 and TRBJ1-3, is EAGVTQFPSHSVIEKGQTVTLRCDPISGHDNLYWYRRVMGKEIKFLLHFVKESKQDESGMPNNRFLAERTGGTYSTLKVQPAELEDSGVYFCVSSVIGASGNTIYFGEGSWLTVV.